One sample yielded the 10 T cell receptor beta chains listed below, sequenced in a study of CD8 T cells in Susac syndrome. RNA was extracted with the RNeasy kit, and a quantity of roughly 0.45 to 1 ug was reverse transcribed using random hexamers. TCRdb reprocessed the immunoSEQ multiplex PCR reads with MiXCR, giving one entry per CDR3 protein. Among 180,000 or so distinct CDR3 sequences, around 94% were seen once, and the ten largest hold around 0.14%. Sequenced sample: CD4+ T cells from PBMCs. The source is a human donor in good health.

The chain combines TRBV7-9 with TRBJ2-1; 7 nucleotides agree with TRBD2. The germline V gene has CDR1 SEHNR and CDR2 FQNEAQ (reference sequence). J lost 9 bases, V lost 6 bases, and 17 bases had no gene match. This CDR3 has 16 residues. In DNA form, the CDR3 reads TGTGCCAGCAGTCGAACCCGACTAGTTGGGAGGGGTGAGCAGTTCTTC. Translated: CASSRTRLVGRGEQFF.

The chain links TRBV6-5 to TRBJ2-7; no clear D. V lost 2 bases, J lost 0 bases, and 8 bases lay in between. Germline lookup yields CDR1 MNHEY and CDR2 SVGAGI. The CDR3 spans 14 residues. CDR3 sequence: CASSYGPPSYEQYF. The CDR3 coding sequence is TGTGCCAGCAGTTACGGACCCCCCTCCTACGAGCAGTACTTC.

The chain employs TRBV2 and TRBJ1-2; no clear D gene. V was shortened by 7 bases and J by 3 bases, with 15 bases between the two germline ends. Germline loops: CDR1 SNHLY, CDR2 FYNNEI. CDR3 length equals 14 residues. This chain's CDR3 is CASILAEQDYGYTF. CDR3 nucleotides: TGTGCCAGCATCTTGGCCGAGCAAGACTATGGCTACACCTTC.

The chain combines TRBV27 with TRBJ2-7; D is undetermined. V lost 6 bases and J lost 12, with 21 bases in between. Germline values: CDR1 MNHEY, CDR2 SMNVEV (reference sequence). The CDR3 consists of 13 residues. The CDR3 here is CASSPSDPSLGYF. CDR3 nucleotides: TGTGCCAGCAGCCCGTCGGATCCTTCGTTGGGGTACTTC.

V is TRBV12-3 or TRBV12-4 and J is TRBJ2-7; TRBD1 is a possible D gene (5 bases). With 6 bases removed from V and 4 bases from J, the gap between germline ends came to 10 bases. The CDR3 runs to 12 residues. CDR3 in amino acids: CASRRQYYEQYF. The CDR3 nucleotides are TGTGCCAGCAGACGACAGTATTACGAGCAGTACTTC.

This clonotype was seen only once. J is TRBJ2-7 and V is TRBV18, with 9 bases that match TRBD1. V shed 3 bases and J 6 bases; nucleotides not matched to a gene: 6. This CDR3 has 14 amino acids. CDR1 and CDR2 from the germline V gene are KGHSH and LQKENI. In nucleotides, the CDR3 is TGTGCCAGCTCACCCGGGACAGGGCCTCTCGAGCAGTACTTC. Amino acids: CASSPGTGPLEQYF.

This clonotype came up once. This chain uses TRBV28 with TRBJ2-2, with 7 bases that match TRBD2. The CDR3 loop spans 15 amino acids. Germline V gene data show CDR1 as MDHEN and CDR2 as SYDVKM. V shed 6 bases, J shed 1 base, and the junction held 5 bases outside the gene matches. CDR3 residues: CASSGGKGNTGELFF. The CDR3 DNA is TGTGCCAGCAGCGGGGGGAAGGGGAACACCGGGGAGCTGTTTTTT.

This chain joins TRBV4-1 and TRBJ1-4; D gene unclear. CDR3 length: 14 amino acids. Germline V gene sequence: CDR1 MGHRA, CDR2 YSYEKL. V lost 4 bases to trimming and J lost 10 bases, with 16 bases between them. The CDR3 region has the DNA TGCGCCAGCAGCCCGACGACGGGGATTGGAAAACTGTTTTTT. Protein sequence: CASSPTTGIGKLFF.

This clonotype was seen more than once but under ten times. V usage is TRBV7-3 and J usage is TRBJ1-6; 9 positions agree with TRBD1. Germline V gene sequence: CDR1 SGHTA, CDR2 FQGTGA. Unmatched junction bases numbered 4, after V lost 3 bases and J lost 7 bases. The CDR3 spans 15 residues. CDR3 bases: TGTGCCAGCAGCTTGACCGGGACAGGGAATTCACCCCTCCACTTT. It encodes CASSLTGTGNSPLHF.

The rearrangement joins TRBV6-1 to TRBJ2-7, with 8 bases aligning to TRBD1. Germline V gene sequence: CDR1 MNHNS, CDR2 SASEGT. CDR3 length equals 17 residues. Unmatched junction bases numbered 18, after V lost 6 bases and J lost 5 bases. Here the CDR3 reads CASRSFPNDRGGHEQYF. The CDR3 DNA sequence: TGTGCCAGCAGATCATTCCCTAATGACAGGGGAGGACACGAGCAGTACTTC.